The sequence of this T cell receptor beta chain was determined in a study of blood T cell repertoires in COVID-19. Looking at the study overall: Both acute and convalescent COVID-19 samples were obtained from the United States, Italy and Spain.

Germline loops: CDR1 MNHEY, CDR2 SMNVEV (reference sequence). V lost 8 bases and J lost 3, with 8 bases in between. The CDR3 extends over 12 amino acids. Sequencing used immunoSEQ multiplex PCR; TCRdb keeps in-frame clones, though not all of them. The sample yields roughly 180,000 clones, approximately 84% seen once. Material: PBMCs or T cells enriched from blood (not recorded which). The chain employs TRBV27 and TRBJ1-5; unclear D gene. This TCR was sampled from a woman in her thirties or forties with acute COVID-19. The CDR3 loop reads CASSNINQPQHF. CDR3 bases: TGTGCCAGCTCTAATATCAATCAGCCCCAGCATTTT.